These 7 T cell receptor beta chains were sequenced from one sample in a study of cytomegalovirus exposure and HLA in healthy donors. Method: immunoSEQ multiplex PCR; TCRdb's copy keeps in-frame clones and lacks some. The sample holds fewer than 200,000 clones, 85% to 90% seen once. Sequenced input: PBMCs. Every receptor here comes from a woman in her 30s in good health and CMV-seronegative.

The V and J genes are TRBV2 and TRBJ2-3; TRBD1 agrees at 9 bases. After removal of 7 bases from V and 4 bases from J, the junction contained 6 bases not matched to a gene. This CDR3 contains 14 residues. Germline V gene lookup returns CDR1 SNHLY and CDR2 FYNNEI. DNA for the CDR3: TGTGCCAGCATTGGGGACAGGGTCCCAGATACGCAGTATTTT. Protein product: CASIGDRVPDTQYF.

The V call is TRBV16, the J call TRBJ1-2; 7 bases are shared with TRBD1. The CDR3 runs 16 residues. The trim removed 0 bases at V and 2 bases at J, leaving 6 bases unmatched. Germline lookup yields CDR1 KGHSY and CDR2 FQNENV. The CDR3 reads CASSQSRTGGNYGYTF. CDR3 nucleotide sequence: TGTGCCAGCAGCCAATCGCGGACAGGCGGAAACTATGGCTACACCTTC.

The V call is TRBV7-2, the J call TRBJ1-2, with no clear D. Germline V gene data show CDR1 as SGHTA and CDR2 as FQGNSA. The length of the CDR3 is 15 residues. Trimming cost V 1 base and J 6 bases, with 15 bases left between them. CDR3 nucleotide sequence: TGTGCCAGCAGCTTAGTTCTTAGAGGAACTAATGGCTACACCTTC. Amino acids: CASSLVLRGTNGYTF. The variable domain in full, with the rest retrieved from reference TRBV7-2 and TRBJ1-2, is GAGVSQSPSNKVTEKGKDVELRCDPISGHTALYWYRQSLGQGLEFLIYFQGNSAPDKSGLPSDRFSAERTGGSVSTLTIQRTQQEDSAVYLCASSLVLRGTNGYTFGSGTRLTVV.

The rearrangement uses TRBV5-1 and TRBJ2-5, with D tentatively TRBD2 (6 bases). V lost 0 bases and J lost 1, with 13 bases in between. The CDR3 is 16 amino acids. Germline lookup yields CDR1 SGHRS and CDR2 YFSETQ. In DNA, the CDR3 is TGCGCCAGCAGCTTGGCCCCCGCGGGGTCCCAAGAGACCCAGTACTTC. Protein product: CASSLAPAGSQETQYF.

The V and J genes are TRBV6-5 and TRBJ1-2; maybe TRBD1 (5 bases). Germline V gene sequence: CDR1 MNHEY, CDR2 SVGAGI. The length of the CDR3 is 13 residues. The germline V and J ends were trimmed by 6 bases and 4 bases, with 12 bases remaining between them. The CDR3 bases are TGTGCCAGCAGGCGGGGACGGACCTATGGCTACACCTTC. Protein sequence: CASRRGRTYGYTF.

The DNA of the CDR3 is TGTGCCAGCAAGAGGGGACAGAACTATGGCTACACCTTC. Amino acids: CASKRGQNYGYTF. The genes are TRBV6-6 and TRBJ1-2; 7 positions match TRBD1. CDR3 length: 13 amino acids. Trimming at V came to 7 bases and at J to 2 bases, leaving 4 bases not matched to a gene. Germline assignment: CDR1 MNHNY and CDR2 SVGAGI (reference sequence).

The chain carries TRBV10-3 and TRBJ2-7; TRBD1 agrees at 8 bases. Looked up from germline, CDR1 is ENHRY and CDR2 is SYGVKD. This CDR3 has 13 residues. Trimming removed 2 bases from V and 6 bases from J; junction bases left unmatched: 3. The CDR3 DNA is TGTGCCATCAGTGAGGGACAGGGCGCCGAGCAGTACTTC. Protein sequence: CAISEGQGAEQYF.